This T cell receptor beta chain was profiled in a study of regulatory T cells in long-lasting Graves disease (dated by TCRdb to the early 2020s). Describing the broader study: Persistent Graves' disease meant more than 5 years of antithyroid drug treatment with TSH receptor autoantibodies that stayed positive. Patients with persistent Graves' disease were compared with patients with newly diagnosed Graves' disease using TCR sequencing and RNA sequencing of peripheral blood. The study took place in China and was registered as a clinical trial. A total of around 35 samples underwent TCR sequencing, from about 13 patients with persistent Graves' disease and 20 or so patients with newly diagnosed Graves' disease. Persistent Graves' disease patients in the clinical cohort had taken antithyroid drugs for roughly ten years on average.

This sample's time point label indicates: persistent/refractory GD, antithyroid drugs over 5 years with positive TRAb. For both TCR sequencing and RNA sequencing, RNA was extracted from PBMCs using TRIzol. Graves' disease was diagnosed according to American Thyroid Association guidelines. Recruitment of patients was carried out at an endocrinology department in Xi'an, China. Each patient gave 7 to 9.5 milliliters of peripheral blood, collected in an EDTA anticoagulant tube. PBMCs were isolated by Ficoll Paque Plus density gradient separation without further T cell sorting. RNA quality was checked with an Agilent 2100 Bioanalyzer and agarose gel, and concentration with a NanoDrop 2000. The V and J ends are trimmed by 4 bases and 4 bases, leaving 22 bases between them. For CDR1 and CDR2, the germline V gene (reference sequence) lists SEHNR and FQNEAQ. From the cysteine up to the phenylalanine, the CDR3 has a length of 17 residues. Left in the record is the CDR3 DNA by itself, 51 bases read in frame from the first base.

The paper's findings and limits, for the study overall: Persistent Graves' disease patients showed lower TCR Shannon entropy and fewer highly expanded clones than newly diagnosed patients, suggesting clonal expansion. The authors acknowledged the small sample size as a limitation that may reduce accuracy. Sequencing and analysis were restricted to the TCR beta chain. Preferential use of TRBV28, TRBJ1-2 and TRBJ2-5 was observed in persistent disease, whereas TRBV20-1 and TRBJ2-1 were favored in newly diagnosed disease. Because the primary lesion, thyroid tissue, could not be accessed, the study looked at peripheral blood alone. A larger number of public clonotypes was shared among persistent patients (approximately 2,500) than among newly diagnosed patients (around 880).

The method was multiplex PCR. TCRdb names Illumina HiSeq 4000 as the instrument used. TCR beta libraries were built with iRepertoire HTBI primers and Arm-PCR amplification of CDR3 regions. Before sequencing, the PCR products went through gel purification. The original pipeline was this. Across samples, fewer than 70 TRBV and around 15 TRBJ segments were identified and used for gene usage analysis of CDR3 amino acid clonotypes. COPE and FqMerger were used to merge filtered high-quality paired reads into contigs. BLAST was used to align contigs to IMGT TRBV, TRBD and TRBJ reference genes, and CDR3 was defined according to IMGT. Clonotypes above 0.1% frequency were classified as highly expanded clones. Shannon entropy was used to measure repertoire diversity, and the Gini coefficient was used to measure V-J evenness. A clonotype was considered public if more than one individual shared it. Clones were called with MiXCR by TCRdb after fastp trimmed the public reads at Q25, and only in-frame beta chains were retained. Rows with one shared CDR3 protein collapse into an entry with the most common genes and DNA. None of the V and J calls come from the authors' own analysis; TCRdb made them. This sample lists a few hundred thousand distinct CDR3 sequences; about 22% were detected once. The top ten hold around 14% of the sample.

This clonotype was observed a few times. Its antigen specificity is not known. No much larger clone exists at a distance of one base, and base qualities are not known. This TCR came from a female donor with Graves disease. The specimen comprised peripheral blood mononuclear cells (PBMCs), sampled when the disease was refractory, from a patient treated with antithyroid drugs. This chain joins TRBV7-9 to TRBJ1-1, with the D gene uncertain. CDR3 loop: CASSYQKWARRPTEAFF. The sequence in DNA is TGTGCCAGCAGCTATCAAAAATGGGCCCGGAGGCCCACTGAAGCTTTCTTT. Where the CDR3 stops, the reference TRBV7-9 and TRBJ1-1 genes take over; the full variable domain is DTGVSQNPRHKITKRGQNVTFRCDPISEHNRLYWYRQTLGQGPEFLTYFQNEAQLEKSRLLSDRFSAERPKGSFSTLEIQRTEQGDSAMYLCASSYQKWARRPTEAFFGQGTRLTVV.